These T cell receptor beta chains were read from a single sample in a study of T cells in Graves' hyperthyroidism and ophthalmopathy. TCRdb recomputed calls from the multiplex PCR reads with MiXCR, one row per CDR3 protein. There are some 210,000 distinct CDR3 sequences in the sample; 17% occur only once, and approximately 50% lies in the top ten. The sample consisted of blood. The source is a man between 45 and 60 years old with Graves' hyperthyroidism. CDR3s leave out the opening cysteine and the closing phenylalanine or tryptophan. Not every row has a clone size; where given, it reads once, few, many or a size class.

13,TRBV24-1,many,TRBJ2-2,ATSDPGTSSGELF
12,TRBV5-1,NA,TRBJ1-1,ASSLADSNTEAF
13,TRBV20-1,many,TRBJ2-2,SAREQGRDTGELF
14,TRBV4-1,few,TRBJ1-1,ASSPPLAGGITEAF
15,TRBV30,many,TRBJ2-1,AWSSGLAGFSYNEQF
14,TRBV11-3,NA,TRBJ2-2,ASSLSNSIFTGELF
14,TRBV11-2,many,TRBJ2-1,ASSFRSDRSYNEQF
13,TRBV14,few,TRBJ2-1,ASSRRREPYNEQF
12,TRBV29-1,many,TRBJ2-1,SVADRGSYNEQF
11,TRBV4-3,NA,TRBJ2-1,ASRHGGGDEQF
13,TRBV19,NA,TRBJ1-5,ASSIWGRQYQPQH
13,TRBV15,many,TRBJ2-1,ATSRGGLAYNEQF
10,TRBV2,many,TRBJ2-7,ASRTVTYEQY
12,TRBV7-2,NA,TRBJ2-7,ASSATGRDPEQY
9,TRBV20-1,many,TRBJ2-1,SLYSYNEQF
12,TRBV6-1,many,TRBJ2-7,ASSTPREDYEQY
13,TRBV2,many,TRBJ1-2,ASNLDRVEDYGYT
13,TRBV5-1,few,TRBJ2-5,ASSLEPRGQETQY
10,TRBV29-1,many,TRBJ2-7,SVGDYLYEQY
14,TRBV6-1,NA,TRBJ1-2,ASSDGRGPLNYGYT
10,TRBV30,many,TRBJ2-7,AWSDVPYEQY
11,TRBV28,many,TRBJ1-4,ASRREDGEKLF
10,TRBV29-1,many,TRBJ1-1,SFTGTDTEAF
10,TRBV28,NA,TRBJ2-5,ASSHREETQY
13,TRBV19,NA,TRBJ1-5,ASRSGTSGNQPQH
14,TRBV18,many,TRBJ2-2,ASSPQEGGHTGELF
13,TRBV28,NA,TRBJ2-1,ASSLGGAWGNEQF